This entry concerns a single T cell receptor beta chain. Its cognate antigen is unknown. PCR involved 60 Vbeta and 13 Jbeta primers. Clones were sequenced by immunoSEQ multiplex PCR, and TCRdb holds only the in-frame ones, with some missing. The listing records some 80,000 clones. This sample was included in a study of cytomegalovirus exposure and HLA in healthy donors. Study overall: Roughly 85 million unique TCRs from HLA-typed donors made up an early data release.

Study-level results: In a later analysis, most CMV-associated TCR beta chains appeared HLA-restricted. Of the V segments, some could not be distinguished, including TRBV6-2 and TRBV6-3, and were excluded. When the data were analyzed later, several of the most significant clusters appeared to be linked to common viral pathogens.

The CDR3 covers 12 residues. CDR1 and CDR2 (germline): MNHEY, SVGAGI. Trimming removed 8 bases at V and 7 bases at J, with 14 bases between. The chain combines TRBV6-5 with TRBJ1-2; TRBD1 is a possible D gene (5 bases). This receptor was taken from a woman under 40 in good health and CMV-seronegative. The sample comprised PBMCs. The CDR3 region is CASGSGGRGYTF. The CDR3 DNA sequence: TGTGCCAGCGGGAGCGGGGGTCGTGGCTACACCTTC.